These 21 T cell receptor beta chains share one sample of origin, sequenced in a study of blood T cell repertoires in COVID-19. TCRdb keeps only in-frame clones here, not all; method: immunoSEQ multiplex PCR. This sample has approximately 260,000 clones, with over 75% found just once. Sequencing was performed on peripheral blood. Receptors originate from a woman in her 70s with COVID-19, enrolled during active disease.

V is TRBV7-2 and J is TRBJ2-7; 8 positions match TRBD1. V was clipped by 1 base and J by 1 base; unmatched bases: 6. The CDR3 covers 16 residues. The V gene's germline CDR1 is SGHTA and CDR2 FQGNSA. The CDR3 region is CASSLDLRTGSYEQYF. The DNA for the CDR3 is TGTGCCAGCAGCTTAGATTTAAGGACAGGGTCCTACGAGCAGTACTTC.

V gene TRBV27 combines with J gene TRBJ2-1; a weak D match, TRBD1 (6 bases). CDR1 MNHEY and CDR2 SMNVEV come from the germline V gene (reference sequence). CDR3 length: 13 amino acids. V lost 2 bases and J 9 bases, leaving 11 bases between the germline ends. For the CDR3, the DNA is TGTGCCAGCAGTTTAACGAGGGACACTGAGCAGTTCTTC. This gives the protein CASSLTRDTEQFF.

This clone was seen a single time. The chain links TRBV6-1 to TRBJ1-1, with D unclear. CDR1 is MNHNS, CDR2 SASEGT, per germline. The V gene lost 2 bases and the J gene lost 8 bases, with 6 bases spanning the gap. The CDR3 runs 11 residues. CDR3 DNA: TGTGCCAGCAGTGAATTCGAGGAAGCTTTCTTT. Protein product: CASSEFEEAFF.

The chain couples TRBV10-3 to TRBJ1-4; 9 bases are shared with TRBD1. The germline CDR1 and CDR2 sequences are ENHRY and SYGVKD. The CDR3 length is 13 residues. The V gene end was trimmed by 8 bases and the J gene end by 7 bases; junction bases not matched to a gene: 5. CDR3 in amino acids: CAIRDRDGEKLFF. The CDR3 DNA reads as TGTGCCATCCGGGACAGGGATGGTGAAAAACTGTTTTTT.

The chain carries TRBV19 and TRBJ1-2; the match to TRBD1 covers 9 bases. CDR1 and CDR2 from the germline V gene are LNHDA and SQIVND (reference sequence). V lost 6 bases to trimming and J lost 8 bases; unmatched junction nucleotides: 4. This CDR3 has 12 amino acids. The CDR3, as DNA: TGTGCCAGTAGCGTTACAGGGGGCGGCTACACCTTC. Protein product: CASSVTGGGYTF.

The CDR3 spells CAISAQRDRGTEAFF. The CDR3 DNA sequence: TGTGCCATCAGTGCCCAGAGGGACAGGGGCACTGAAGCTTTCTTT. The chain joins TRBV10-3 to TRBJ1-1; 10 bases are a match to TRBD1. J lost 4 bases, V lost 4 bases, and 6 bases had no gene match. The CDR3 is 15 amino acids. Germline V gives CDR1 ENHRY, CDR2 SYGVKD.

The CDR3 sequence is CASSQGLAGTYEQYF. In DNA, the CDR3 is TGTGCCAGCAGCCAGGGACTAGCGGGAACCTACGAGCAGTACTTC. The chain carries TRBV4-2 and TRBJ2-7; 13 positions match TRBD2. The CDR3 loop spans 15 amino acids. Trimming at V came to 3 bases and at J to 2 bases, leaving 1 base not matched to a gene. Germline V gene lookup returns CDR1 LGHNA and CDR2 YNFKEQ.

V usage is TRBV28 and J usage is TRBJ1-5; 7 bases align to TRBD1. CDR3 length equals 16 residues. V gave up 7 bases and J gave up 0 bases; unmatched junction bases: 9. CDR1 is MDHEN and CDR2 is SYDVKM in the germline V gene. CDR3 in DNA: TGTGCCAGCAATGACCTCCAGGGGGTTAGCAATCAGCCCCAGCATTTT. Translation gives CASNDLQGVSNQPQHF.

V is TRBV5-1 and J is TRBJ1-6; D call uncertain. The germline V gene has CDR1 SGHRS and CDR2 YFSETQ. This CDR3 spans 15 amino acids. V dropped 0 bases and J dropped 4 bases, with 8 bases sitting between them. DNA of the CDR3: TGCGCCAGCAGCTTGGACGGGAGATATAATTCACCCCTCCACTTT. Translated: CASSLDGRYNSPLHF.

CDR3 protein: CASSQVFLNTGELFF. Here the CDR3 DNA reads TGTGCCAGCAGCCAAGTTTTCCTGAACACCGGGGAGCTGTTTTTT. The chain carries TRBV14 and TRBJ2-2; D gene ambiguous. Germline V gives CDR1 SGHDN, CDR2 FVKESK. With 1 base removed from V and 1 base from J, the gap between germline ends came to 7 bases. The CDR3 has 15 amino acids. Together with reference TRBV14 and TRBJ2-2, the CDR3 gives the full variable domain: EAGVTQFPSHSVIEKGQTVTLRCDPISGHDNLYWYRRVMGKEIKFLLHFVKESKQDESGMPNNRFLAERTGGTYSTLKVQPAELEDSGVYFCASSQVFLNTGELFFGEGSRLTVL.

The chain links TRBV7-2 to TRBJ2-1; 10 bases match TRBD2. This CDR3 comprises 18 residues. With V trimmed by 2 bases and J by 3 bases, 10 bases remained unmatched. The germline gives CDR1 SGHTA, CDR2 FQGNSA. The CDR3 is CASSLSELAGKFYNEQFF. The CDR3 nucleotides are TGTGCCAGCAGCTTAAGTGAACTAGCGGGAAAATTCTACAATGAGCAGTTCTTC.

J is TRBJ2-5 and V is TRBV6-2 or TRBV6-3; 13 bases are shared with TRBD2. Per the germline V gene, CDR1 is MNHEY and CDR2 is SVGEGT. V trimming: 5 bases; J trimming: 6 bases; junction bases outside the gene matches: 9. This CDR3 has 16 amino acids. The CDR3 region is CASSPDGTSGIKTQYF. In DNA form, the CDR3 reads TGTGCCAGCAGTCCAGACGGGACTAGCGGGATCAAGACCCAGTACTTC.

The chain couples TRBV7-9 to TRBJ1-6, with 8 bases lining up with TRBD1. This CDR3 comprises 13 residues. CDR1 and CDR2 (germline): SEHNR, FQNEAQ (reference sequence). V dropped 5 bases and J dropped 9; count of bases not matched to a gene: 3. The CDR3 region is CASSAGGGSPLHF. The CDR3 DNA reads as TGTGCCAGCAGCGCAGGGGGCGGTTCACCCCTCCACTTT.

V is TRBV7-9 and J is TRBJ2-7, with TRBD2 as a possible D gene (5 bases). V was cut by 4 bases and J by 0 bases, with 7 bases left in between. CDR1 is SEHNR and CDR2 is FQNEAQ in the germline V gene (reference sequence). This CDR3 has 13 residues. CDR3 in DNA: TGTGCCAGCAGCTGGACTGGCTCCTACGAGCAGTACTTC. It yields the protein CASSWTGSYEQYF.

This clone was counted a single time. The V gene is TRBV18, the J gene TRBJ1-2, with 8 positions matching TRBD1. The junction had 4 bases not matched to a gene; V was cut back by 5 bases and J by 5 bases. CDR1 and CDR2 (germline): KGHSH, LQKENI. This CDR3 is 13 amino acids long. The CDR3 sequence is CASSTDRGYGYTF. CDR3 nucleotide sequence: TGTGCCAGCTCAACAGACAGGGGTTATGGCTACACCTTC.

The chain is built from TRBV10-3 and TRBJ1-5, with TRBD1 matching over 7 bases. The CDR3 spans 15 residues. The germline V gene encodes CDR1 ENHRY and CDR2 SYGVKD. Trimming took 6 bases from V and 2 from J; bases not matched to a gene: 7. DNA for the CDR3: TGTGCCATCAGCTTTACAGGGGAAGGCAATCAGCCCCAGCATTTT. It translates to CAISFTGEGNQPQHF.

The chain employs TRBV3-1 (or the pseudogene TRBV3-2) and TRBJ2-1, with 8 bases fitting TRBD2. CDR3 length: 14 amino acids. Germline-derived CDR1 and CDR2 are LGHDT and YNNKEL (reference sequence). With V trimmed by 5 bases and J by 10 bases, 10 bases remained unmatched. Written as DNA, the CDR3 is TGTGCCAGCAGCGCTAATCCGGGACTAGGCGAGCAGTTCTTC. Amino acids: CASSANPGLGEQFF.

This clone was seen only once. The chain uses TRBV5-1 and TRBJ2-1, with TRBD2 matching over 10 bases. The CDR3 has 16 amino acids. After removal of 4 bases from V and 3 bases from J, the junction contained 7 bases not matched to a gene. CDR1 and CDR2 from the germline V gene are SGHRS and YFSETQ. CDR3 in amino acids: CASSPPGTSDYNEQFF. The CDR3 DNA is TGCGCCAGCAGCCCCCCCGGGACTAGCGACTACAATGAGCAGTTCTTC.

The V and J genes are TRBV28 and TRBJ1-1, with TRBD1 matching over 10 bases. Per the germline V gene, CDR1 is MDHEN and CDR2 is SYDVKM. The junction had 8 bases not matched to a gene; V was cut back by 6 bases and J by 1 base. This CDR3 has 16 residues. The CDR3: CASRRQGARGNTEAFF. The CDR3 DNA reads as TGTGCCAGCAGGAGACAGGGGGCTCGGGGGAACACTGAAGCTTTCTTT.

This clone occurred many times. This chain links TRBV27 with TRBJ1-4; TRBD1 aligns across 8 bases. The germline gives CDR1 MNHEY, CDR2 SMNVEV (reference sequence). The length of the CDR3 is 14 residues. V trimming: 7 bases; J trimming: 8 bases; junction bases outside the gene matches: 9. The CDR3 DNA sequence: TGTGCCAGCAAACCGACAGGGGATAGGGAAAAACTGTTTTTT. This encodes CASKPTGDREKLFF.

This clone occurred a few times. The chain employs TRBV4-3 and TRBJ1-2, with D perhaps matching TRBD1 (5 bases). Per the germline V gene, CDR1 is LGHNA and CDR2 is YSLEER. This CDR3 comprises 17 residues. V was shortened by 1 base and J by 1 base, with 16 bases between the two germline ends. The CDR3 loop is CASSQVGGTNVNYGYTF. CDR3 DNA: TGCGCCAGCAGCCAAGTCGGGGGTACTAACGTTAACTATGGCTACACCTTC.